This T cell receptor beta chain was observed in a study of shared clonotypes between healthy human individuals. Study-wide background: The study drew on two women and a few men aged 18 to 49 as donors.

The method was immunoSEQ multiplex PCR; TCRdb's version includes in-frame clones alone and lacks a portion of them. The sample has millions of clones, 85% to 95% seen once; the top ten hold under 0.45%. Germline CDR1 is MDHEN and CDR2 is SYDVKM. The CDR3 length is 13 residues. V was pared by 6 bases and J by 6 bases, with 13 bases between. V gene TRBV28 combines with J gene TRBJ2-3; D remains unclear. What was sequenced was naive CD4+ T cells from PBMCs. The subset is: CD45RA+ positively selected. The source is a man aged 18 to 30 in good health. Some clones in this sample may be carry-over from other donors' samples. In nucleotides, the CDR3 is TGTGCCAGCAGCACCCTGTCCGGGGATACGCAGTATTTT. Translated, it gives CASSTLSGDTQYF.